The 10 T cell receptor beta chains reported below all come from one sample, sequenced in a study of T cell responses to AZD1222 COVID-19 vaccine. The assay was immunoSEQ multiplex PCR, and TCRdb's table has in-frame clones only and misses some. The sample lists 120,000 to 150,000 clones, roughly 93% occurring once. The sample in question was peripheral blood, obtained 28 days after the second AZD1222 dose. These receptors were obtained from an adult who received the AZD1222 COVID-19 vaccine.

V and J are TRBV19 and TRBJ2-3; D gene uncertain. Germline assignment: CDR1 LNHDA and CDR2 SQIVND (reference sequence). V was trimmed by 1 base and J by 1 base, leaving 9 bases between them. The CDR3 is 15 amino acids. The CDR3 region is CASSIVGAGTDTQYF. In DNA, the CDR3 is TGTGCCAGTAGTATAGTGGGCGCCGGCACAGATACGCAGTATTTT.

CDR3 nucleotide sequence: TGTGCCACCAGTCCAAGAGCGGGAGTGGGGGAGCTGTTTTTT. It codes for CATSPRAGVGELFF. The gene calls are TRBV15 and TRBJ2-2, with 8 bases aligning to TRBD2. Germline CDR1 LNHNV, CDR2 YYDKDF (reference sequence). The CDR3 spans 14 residues. Trimming removed 6 bases from V and 8 bases from J; junction bases left unmatched: 8.

The chain recombines TRBV5-6 with TRBJ1-3; no firm D call. Looked up from germline, CDR1 is SGHDT and CDR2 is YYEEEE. This CDR3 has 15 amino acids. Trimming stripped 0 bases from V and 5 bases from J, with 12 bases between. The CDR3 bases are TGTGCCAGCAGCTTGGCCGGGAGCGGAAGAAACACCATATATTTT. Translation: CASSLAGSGRNTIYF.

This chain links TRBV5-6 with TRBJ2-2; D is ambiguous. Between the trimmed V and J ends, which lost 4 bases and 7 bases, there was a span of 14 bases. Per germline, CDR1 SGHDT and CDR2 YYEEEE. The CDR3 runs 14 residues. CDR3 sequence reads: CASSLAAGYGELFF. The CDR3 DNA sequence: TGTGCCAGCAGCCTTGCCGCCGGTTACGGGGAGCTGTTTTTT.

This clone has just one count. The chain recombines TRBV5-6 with TRBJ1-5; 8 bases are shared with TRBD1. The CDR3 has 15 residues. In germline, CDR1 is SGHDT, CDR2 YYEEEE. V lost 4 bases to trimming and J lost 7 bases; unmatched junction nucleotides: 10. DNA for the CDR3: TGTGCCAGCAGCGCAAAACAGGGGGGGGGCCAGCCCCAGCATTTT. It yields the protein CASSAKQGGGQPQHF.

This clone was observed once. The chain couples TRBV7-3 to TRBJ1-2, with 8 positions matching TRBD1. This CDR3 has 13 amino acids. V lost 5 bases to trimming and J lost 8 bases; unmatched junction nucleotides: 7. CDR1 SGHTA and CDR2 FQGTGA come from the germline V gene. CDR3 region: CASSPTGVEGYTF. Here the CDR3 DNA reads TGTGCCAGCAGCCCGACAGGGGTTGAGGGCTACACCTTC.

J is TRBJ2-5 and V is TRBV5-1, with TRBD2 matching over 10 bases. Per the germline V gene, CDR1 is SGHRS and CDR2 is YFSETQ. This CDR3 contains 14 residues. The J segment lost 4 bases and the V segment lost 4 bases, leaving 4 bases of the junction unmatched. The CDR3 nucleotides read TGCGCCAGCAGCCAGGGACTAGCGACAGAGACCCAGTACTTC. Its translation is CASSQGLATETQYF. The whole variable domain, remainder taken from reference TRBV5-1 and TRBJ2-5, is KAGVTQTPRYLIKTRGQQVTLSCSPISGHRSVSWYQQTPGQGLQFLFEYFSETQRNKGNFPGRFSGRQFSNSRSEMNVSTLELGDSALYLCASSQGLATETQYFGPGTRLLVL.

This clone showed up just once. The rearrangement joins TRBV9 to TRBJ1-1; 7 nucleotides agree with TRBD1. The CDR3 runs to 15 residues. Germline V lookup: CDR1 SGDLS, CDR2 YYNGEE. Unmatched junction bases numbered 7, after V lost 4 bases and J lost 1 base. CDR3 in DNA: TGTGCCAGCAGCCCCACCGGGACAGAGAACACTGAAGCTTTCTTT. Encoded protein: CASSPTGTENTEAFF. The full variable domain, rest sourced from reference TRBV9 and TRBJ1-1, is DSGVTQTPKHLITATGQRVTLRCSPRSGDLSVYWYQQSLDQGLQFLIQYYNGEERAKGNILERFSAQQFPDLHSELNLSSLELGDSALYFCASSPTGTENTEAFFGQGTRLTVV.

The genes are TRBV18 and TRBJ1-6, with 7 bases matching TRBD1. CDR3 length equals 15 residues. CDR1 and CDR2 (germline): KGHSH, LQKENI. After removal of 3 bases from V and 9 bases from J, the junction contained 8 bases not matched to a gene. The CDR3 spells CASSPPGQNRSPLHF. CDR3 nucleotide sequence: TGTGCCAGCTCACCCCCGGGACAGAACCGTTCACCCCTCCACTTT.

The chain combines TRBV3-1 (or the pseudogene TRBV3-2) with TRBJ2-7; D might be TRBD2 (6 bases). The V end was cut by 1 base, the J end by 6 bases, with 16 bases between. Looked up from germline, CDR1 is LGHDT and CDR2 is YNNKEL (reference sequence). The CDR3 consists of 15 residues. The CDR3 DNA reads as TGTGCCAGCAGCCAAGTGGGGGGTTACGGAAGCGAGCAGTACTTC. Protein: CASSQVGGYGSEQYF.